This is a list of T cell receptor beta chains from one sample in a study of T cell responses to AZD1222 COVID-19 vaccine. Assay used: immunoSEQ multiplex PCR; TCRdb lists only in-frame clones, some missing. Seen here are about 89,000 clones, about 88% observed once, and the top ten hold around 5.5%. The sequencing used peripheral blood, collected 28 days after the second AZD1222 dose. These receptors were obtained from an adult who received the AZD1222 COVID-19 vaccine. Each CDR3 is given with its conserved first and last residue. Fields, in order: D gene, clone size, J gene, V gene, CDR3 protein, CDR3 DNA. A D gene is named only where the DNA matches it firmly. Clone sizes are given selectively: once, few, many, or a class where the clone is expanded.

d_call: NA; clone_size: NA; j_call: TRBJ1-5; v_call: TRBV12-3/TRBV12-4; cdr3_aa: CASSFSDNQPQHF; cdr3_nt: TGTGCCAGCAGTTTCTCAGACAATCAGCCCCAGCATTTT
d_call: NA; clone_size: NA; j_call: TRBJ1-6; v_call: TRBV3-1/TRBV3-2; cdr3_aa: CASSQGTGYSSSSYNSPLHF; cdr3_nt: TGTGCCAGCAGCCAAGGTACAGGATACTCATCTAGCTCCTATAATTCACCCCTCCACTTT
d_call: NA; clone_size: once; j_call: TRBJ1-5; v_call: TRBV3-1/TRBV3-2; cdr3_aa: CASSQVQSSWPQHF; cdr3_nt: TGTGCCAGCAGCCAAGTCCAGAGCTCTTGGCCCCAGCATTTT
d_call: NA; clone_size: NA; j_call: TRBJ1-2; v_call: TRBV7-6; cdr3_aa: CASSVSPGPNYGYTF; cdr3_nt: TGTGCCAGCAGCGTCTCTCCGGGGCCCAACTATGGCTACACCTTC
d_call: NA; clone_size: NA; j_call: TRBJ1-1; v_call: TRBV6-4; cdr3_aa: CASSVTENTEAFF; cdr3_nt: TGTGCCAGCAGCGTGACAGAAAACACTGAAGCTTTCTTT
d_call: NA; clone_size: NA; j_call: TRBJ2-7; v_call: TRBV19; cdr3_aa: CASSRAIGTDSYEQYF; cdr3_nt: TGTGCCAGTAGTAGAGCTATCGGGACGGACTCCTACGAGCAGTACTTC
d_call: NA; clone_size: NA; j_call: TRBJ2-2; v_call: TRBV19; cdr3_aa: CASSIGTGGELFF; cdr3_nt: TGTGCCAGTAGTATAGGTACAGGCGGGGAGCTGTTTTTT
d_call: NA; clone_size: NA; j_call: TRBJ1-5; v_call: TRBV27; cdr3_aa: CASSLSMSYNQPQHF; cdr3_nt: TGTGCCAGCAGTTTATCGATGAGTTACAATCAGCCCCAGCATTTT
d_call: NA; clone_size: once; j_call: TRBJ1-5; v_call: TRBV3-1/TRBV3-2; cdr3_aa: CASSPTGTSNQPQHF; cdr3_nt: TGTGCCAGCAGCCCTACCGGGACGAGCAATCAGCCCCAGCATTTT
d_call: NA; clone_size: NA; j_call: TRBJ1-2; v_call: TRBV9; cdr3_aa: CASNKGKDGYTF; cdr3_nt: TGTGCCAGCAATAAGGGTAAGGATGGCTACACCTTC
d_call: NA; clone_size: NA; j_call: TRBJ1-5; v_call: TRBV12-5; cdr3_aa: CASGDQGQPQHF; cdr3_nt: TGTGCTAGTGGTGACCAGGGACAGCCCCAGCATTTT
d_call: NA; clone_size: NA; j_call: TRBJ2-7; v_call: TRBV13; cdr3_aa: CASSLEGVPEQYF; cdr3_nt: TGTGCCAGCAGCTTAGAGGGAGTCCCCGAGCAGTACTTC
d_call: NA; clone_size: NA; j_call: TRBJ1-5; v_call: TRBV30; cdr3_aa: CAWSVSSGRNQPQHF; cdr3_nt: TGTGCCTGGAGTGTAAGTTCGGGGCGCAATCAGCCCCAGCATTTT
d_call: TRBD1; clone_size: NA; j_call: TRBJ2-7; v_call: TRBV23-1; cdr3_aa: CASSQLRDRGPYEQYF; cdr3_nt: TGCGCCAGCAGTCAGCTTCGGGACAGGGGTCCCTACGAGCAGTACTTC
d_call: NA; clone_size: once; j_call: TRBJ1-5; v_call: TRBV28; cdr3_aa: CASIVGRTRSNQPQHF; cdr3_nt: TGTGCCAGCATCGTGGGCCGTACCAGAAGCAATCAGCCCCAGCATTTT
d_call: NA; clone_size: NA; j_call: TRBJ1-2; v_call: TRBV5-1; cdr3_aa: CASTLTGGDGYTF; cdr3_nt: TGCGCCAGCACCCTCACTGGGGGCGATGGCTACACCTTC